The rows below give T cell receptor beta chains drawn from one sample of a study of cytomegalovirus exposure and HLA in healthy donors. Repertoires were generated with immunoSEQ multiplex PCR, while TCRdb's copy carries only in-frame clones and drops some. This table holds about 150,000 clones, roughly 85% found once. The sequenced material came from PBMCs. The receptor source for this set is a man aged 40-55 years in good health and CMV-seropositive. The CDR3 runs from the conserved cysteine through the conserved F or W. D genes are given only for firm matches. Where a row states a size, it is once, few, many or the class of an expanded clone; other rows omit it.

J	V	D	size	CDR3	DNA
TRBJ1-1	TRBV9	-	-	CASSTSTGATEAFF	TGTGCCAGCAGCACTTCGACAGGCGCCACTGAAGCTTTCTTT
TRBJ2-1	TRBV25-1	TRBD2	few	CASSEGLAGGTEQFF	TGTGCCAGCAGTGAGGGACTAGCGGGAGGGACTGAGCAGTTCTTC
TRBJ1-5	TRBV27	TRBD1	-	CASSPSTGGQPQHF	TGTGCCAGCAGTCCTTCGACAGGGGGTCAGCCCCAGCATTTT
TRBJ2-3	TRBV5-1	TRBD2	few	CASSLEGLAVSTDTQYF	TGCGCCAGCAGCTTGGAGGGACTAGCGGTGAGCACAGATACGCAGTATTTT
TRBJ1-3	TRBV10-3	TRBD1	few	CAIRAGGDTIYF	TGTGCCATCAGGGCAGGGGGAGACACCATATATTTT
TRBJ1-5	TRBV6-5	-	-	CASGGQLNQPQHF	TGTGCCAGCGGCGGGCAGCTAAATCAGCCCCAGCATTTT
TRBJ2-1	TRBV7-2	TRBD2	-	CASTEVGGTSGINGQFF	TGTGCCAGCACCGAGGTGGGGGGGACTAGCGGAATCAATGGGCAGTTCTTC
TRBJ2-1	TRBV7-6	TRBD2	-	CASSYPRTSSNEQFF	TGTGCCAGCAGCTACCCTCGGACTAGCTCCAATGAGCAGTTCTTC
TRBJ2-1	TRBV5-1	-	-	CASSKEGYNEQFF	TGCGCCAGCAGCAAGGAGGGCTACAATGAGCAGTTCTTC
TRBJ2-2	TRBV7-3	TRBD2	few	CASSPGGNTGELFF	TGTGCCAGCAGCCCGGGGGGGAACACCGGGGAGCTGTTTTTT
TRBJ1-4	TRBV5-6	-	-	CASSLNRLSGKLFF	TGTGCCAGCAGCTTAAACAGGCTTTCGGGAAAACTGTTTTTT
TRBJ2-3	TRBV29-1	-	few	CSVGYAGSVDTQYF	TGCAGCGTCGGCTACGCGGGATCTGTAGATACGCAGTATTTT
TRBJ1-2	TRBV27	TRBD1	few	CASSPPTGSYGYTF	TGTGCCAGCAGTCCCCCGACAGGGAGCTATGGCTACACCTTC
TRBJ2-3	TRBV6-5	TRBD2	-	CATKGLAGVTDTQYF	TGTGCCACAAAAGGACTAGCGGGAGTCACAGATACGCAGTATTTT
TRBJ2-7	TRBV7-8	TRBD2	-	CASSLARLADYYEQYF	TGTGCCAGCAGCTTAGCGCGGCTAGCGGATTACTACGAGCAGTACTTC
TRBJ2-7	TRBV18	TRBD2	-	CASSPGAGVREQYF	TGTGCCAGCTCACCAGGAGCGGGAGTGAGGGAGCAGTACTTC
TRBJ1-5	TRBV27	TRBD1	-	CASRGQGGQPQHF	TGTGCCAGCAGGGGACAGGGAGGTCAGCCCCAGCATTTT
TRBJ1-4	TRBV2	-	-	CASYAGYGEKLFF	TGTGCCAGCTACGCAGGGTACGGTGAAAAACTGTTTTTT
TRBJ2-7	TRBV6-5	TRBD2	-	CASNLWTEAGGEQYF	TGTGCCAGCAACCTTTGGACTGAAGCGGGAGGCGAGCAGTACTTC